A single sample is the source of the 26 T cell receptor beta chains below, sequenced in a study of cytomegalovirus exposure and HLA in healthy donors. The PCR employed 60 Vbeta primers together with 13 Jbeta primers. Sequencing used immunoSEQ multiplex PCR; TCRdb keeps in-frame clones, though not all of them. The table lists about 150,000 clones, 60% to 80% of them singletons, with around 1.3% in the top ten. Sequenced material: PBMCs. The receptor set was obtained from a woman younger than 45 in good health and CMV-seronegative.

This sequence joins TRBV18 and TRBJ2-7, with TRBD1 as a possible D gene (6 bases). Germline V gene data show CDR1 as KGHSH and CDR2 as LQKENI. The CDR3 is 12 amino acids. V shed 6 bases and J shed 4 bases, with 10 bases lying between them. The CDR3 bases are TGTGCCAGCTCGCGGACAGATTACGAGCAGTACTTC. It translates to CASSRTDYEQYF.

This rearrangement joins TRBV11-2 to TRBJ1-3, with D unclear. The CDR3 length is 12 residues. Germline loops: CDR1 SGHAT, CDR2 FQNNGV. Deletions cut 5 bases from V and 2 bases from J, with 4 bases between. CDR3 loop: CASSVTGNTIYF. The CDR3 DNA reads TGTGCCAGCAGCGTAACTGGAAACACCATATATTTT.

The chain joins TRBV5-1 to TRBJ1-1; a weak D match, TRBD1 (5 bases). The CDR3 sequence is 14 residues long. V lost 5 bases and J 6 bases, leaving 17 bases between the germline ends. Per the germline V gene, CDR1 is SGHRS and CDR2 is YFSETQ. CDR3 protein: CASSPFAGKPEAFF. CDR3 coding DNA: TGCGCCAGCAGTCCTTTCGCAGGGAAACCTGAAGCTTTCTTT.

This chain links TRBV28 with TRBJ2-2; TRBD2 matches at 7 bases. This CDR3 contains 15 residues. Germline trimming cut 6 bases from V and 1 base from J; bases unmatched to any gene: 5. Germline values: CDR1 MDHEN, CDR2 SYDVKM. CDR3 in DNA: TGTGCCAGCAGAGGGGCGGGGGTGAACACCGGGGAGCTGTTTTTT. Residues: CASRGAGVNTGELFF.

J is TRBJ1-4 and V is TRBV19; 7 bases fit TRBD1. The CDR3 spans 15 residues. Per the germline V gene, CDR1 is LNHDA and CDR2 is SQIVND (reference sequence). J lost 8 bases, V lost 6 bases, and 12 bases had no gene match. The CDR3 reads CASRLQGIGVEKLFF. The CDR3 DNA reads as TGTGCCAGTAGATTACAGGGGATTGGAGTCGAAAAACTGTTTTTT.

Remarks on this clone: The junction departs from the called germline gene at one end, perhaps through a read error. The CDR3 spells CASTYVSGNGYTF. The CDR3 DNA follows: TGTGCCAGCACTTACGTCTCGGGAAATGGCTACACCTTC. The chain has TRBV6-6 and TRBJ1-2; no reliable D call. CDR1 and CDR2 (germline): MNHNY, SVGAGI (reference sequence). The CDR3 is 13 residues long.

The chain uses TRBV2 and TRBJ1-2; 7 bases agree with TRBD1. From germline, CDR1 is SNHLY and CDR2 FYNNEI. V was pared by 3 bases and J by 2 bases, with 3 bases of the junction left unmatched. This CDR3 comprises 14 residues. This CDR3 is CASSDQQGNYGYTF. CDR3 DNA: TGTGCCAGCAGTGACCAACAGGGGAACTATGGCTACACCTTC.

This chain uses TRBV23-1 with TRBJ2-7, with D perhaps TRBD1 (5 bases). TRBV23-1 is noted as an ORF with a role that remains uncertain. The CDR3 extends over 10 amino acids. V lost 9 bases and J lost 7, with 10 bases in between. CDR3 in DNA: TGCGCCAGGCGGAAGGGGGAGCAGTACTTC. Translating gives CARRKGEQYF.

V gene TRBV18 combines with J gene TRBJ1-2, with D perhaps matching TRBD1 (5 bases). The CDR3 has 15 residues. Germline V gene lookup returns CDR1 KGHSH and CDR2 LQKENI. V was clipped by 6 bases and J by 2 bases, with 16 bases between them. The CDR3 DNA sequence: TGTGCCAGCTCTGGGGCAGCTACTTACAACTATGGCTACACCTTC. Amino acid sequence: CASSGAATYNYGYTF.

A note on this clone: Other DNA sequences within the sample encode an identical CDR3. The chain combines TRBV30 with TRBJ2-7; perhaps TRBD2 as D (6 bases). Germline CDR1 reads GTSNPN; CDR2 reads SVGIG (reference sequence). The CDR3 has 12 residues. V was trimmed by 0 bases and J by 4 bases, leaving 7 bases between them. This CDR3 reads CAWSVGGYEQYF. The CDR3 DNA sequence: TGTGCCTGGAGTGTGGGGGGTTACGAGCAGTACTTC.

The V and J genes are TRBV30 and TRBJ2-5; D may be TRBD1 (5 bases). With the DNA end fitting TRBJ2-7 better, the J assignment may be wrong. The CDR3 length is 11 residues. Germline CDR1 is GTSNPN and CDR2 is SVGIG (reference sequence). CDR3 sequence: CAWGRAYEQYF. CDR3 in DNA: TGTGCCTGGGGCAGGGCCTACGAGCAGTACTTC.

This chain links TRBV2 with TRBJ1-5; possible D gene TRBD1, 5 bases. Germline loops: CDR1 SNHLY, CDR2 FYNNEI. The CDR3 loop spans 14 amino acids. V lost 7 bases to trimming and J lost 0 bases, with 10 bases between them. CDR3 bases: TGTGCCAGCAATCCAGACAGTAGCAATCAGCCCCAGCATTTT. Its protein product is CASNPDSSNQPQHF.

V is TRBV10-3 and J is TRBJ1-5; D is undetermined. The CDR3 is 15 residues long. The V end was cut by 3 bases, the J end by 4 bases, with 13 bases between. Germline V CDR1 and CDR2: ENHRY, SYGVKD. CDR3 amino acids: CAISDIAVINQPQHF. CDR3 DNA sequence: TGTGCCATCAGTGATATAGCAGTAATTAATCAGCCCCAGCATTTT.

V usage is TRBV2 and J usage is TRBJ1-4, with D perhaps TRBD1 (6 bases). The V and J ends lost 6 bases and 8 bases respectively, with 19 bases between them. The CDR3 covers 15 residues. Per the germline V gene, CDR1 is SNHLY and CDR2 is FYNNEI. Here the CDR3 DNA reads TGTGCCAGCAGCGCCACAGGGCACGCTGGGGAAAAACTGTTTTTT. This sequence encodes CASSATGHAGEKLFF.

The J gene is TRBJ2-5, the V gene TRBV5-4; TRBD2 aligns across 13 bases. V dropped 0 bases and J dropped 5; count of bases not matched to a gene: 4. The germline gives CDR1 SGHNT, CDR2 YYREEE (reference sequence). The CDR3 contains 16 residues. Written as DNA, the CDR3 is TGTGCCAGCAGCTTGGCCGGACTAGCGGGGGTCGAGACCCAGTACTTC. Translating it yields CASSLAGLAGVETQYF.

The rearrangement uses TRBV2 and TRBJ2-7, with 13 bases fitting TRBD2. Germline CDR1 reads SNHLY; CDR2 reads FYNNEI. The CDR3 is 17 amino acids. The V gene end was trimmed by 5 bases and the J gene end by 2 bases; junction bases not matched to a gene: 9. CDR3 region: CASSLGGLAGQPYEQYF. The CDR3 DNA is TGTGCCAGCAGTTTAGGGGGACTAGCGGGACAACCCTACGAGCAGTACTTC. Together with reference TRBV2 and TRBJ2-7, the CDR3 gives the full variable domain: EPEVTQTPSHQVTQMGQEVILRCVPISNHLYFYWYRQILGQKVEFLVSFYNNEISEKSEIFDDQFSVERPDGSNFTLKIRSTKLEDSAMYFCASSLGGLAGQPYEQYFGPGTRLTVT.

The V call is TRBV10-2, the J call TRBJ1-6, with a tentative D call TRBD1 (5 bases). Trimming stripped 3 bases from V and 7 bases from J, with 13 bases between. The germline gives CDR1 WSHSY, CDR2 SAAADI. This CDR3 contains 15 residues. The CDR3 DNA is TGCGCCAGCAGTGACGGGAGGGGTCCAAATTCACCCCTCCACTTT. Translated, it gives CASSDGRGPNSPLHF.

The V gene is TRBV19, the J gene TRBJ1-1; D remains unclear. This CDR3 comprises 16 residues. CDR1 is LNHDA, CDR2 SQIVND, per germline (reference sequence). The V and J ends lost 0 bases and 4 bases respectively, with 15 bases between them. The CDR3 reads CASSIDRAAVGTEAFF. As DNA, the CDR3 is TGTGCCAGTAGTATAGATCGGGCAGCGGTAGGCACTGAAGCTTTCTTT.

The gene calls are TRBV9 and TRBJ2-3; 7 positions match TRBD2. V was clipped by 3 bases and J by 6 bases; unmatched bases: 7. CDR3 length: 14 residues. Germline CDR1 is SGDLS and CDR2 is YYNGEE. The CDR3 is CASSASGRGDTQYF. The CDR3 region has the DNA TGTGCCAGCAGCGCCTCGGGGCGGGGGGATACGCAGTATTTT.

The chain joins TRBV7-6 to TRBJ2-7; D remains ambiguous. Germline CDR1 SGHVS, CDR2 FNYEAQ. Trimming took off 5 bases at V and 6 bases at J, with 14 bases between the two ends. The CDR3 totals 13 residues. The CDR3 is CASSPLESGEQYF. DNA for the CDR3: TGTGCCAGCAGCCCGCTTGAATCCGGCGAGCAGTACTTC. Full variable domain (missing parts from reference TRBV7-6 and TRBJ2-7): GAGVSQSPRYKVTKRGQDVALRCDPISGHVSLYWYRQALGQGPEFLTYFNYEAQQDKSGLPNDRFSAERPEGSISTLTIQRTEQRDSAMYRCASSPLESGEQYFGPGTRLTVT.

The V and J genes are TRBV2 and TRBJ2-7, with 7 bases identical to TRBD2. Germline loops: CDR1 SNHLY, CDR2 FYNNEI. The ends lost 6 bases at V and 1 base at J; junction bases unmatched: 6. CDR3 length: 14 residues. The CDR3 DNA reads TGTGCCAGCAGAGGGGACGGGAGGTCCTACGAGCAGTACTTC. Its translation is CASRGDGRSYEQYF.

The table lists this clone with a count of one. The V call is TRBV6-5, the J call TRBJ2-2, with 10 bases lining up with TRBD1. V lost 4 bases to trimming and J lost 5 bases; unmatched junction nucleotides: 4. This CDR3 comprises 15 residues. Germline CDR1 MNHEY, CDR2 SVGAGI. The CDR3, as DNA: TGTGCCAGCAGTTTCGGGACAGGGGAAACCGGGGAGCTGTTTTTT. It specifies CASSFGTGETGELFF.

This chain connects TRBV27 to TRBJ1-2, with D maybe TRBD1 (5 bases). This CDR3 contains 18 residues. Trimming removed 4 bases at V and 8 bases at J, with 29 bases between. Germline V gene lookup returns CDR1 MNHEY and CDR2 SMNVEV (reference sequence). Here the CDR3 DNA reads TGTGCCAGCAGTTCCCATCTGAACCGGGGGGGAGGGGTTCGGGGCTACACCTTC. Protein sequence: CASSSHLNRGGGVRGYTF.

The chain combines TRBV13 with TRBJ2-7; possible D gene TRBD2, 5 bases. The CDR3 is 14 residues long. Germline CDR1 is PRHDT and CDR2 is FYEKMQ (reference sequence). V lost 4 bases, J lost 4 bases, and 14 bases lay in between. CDR3 sequence: CASSSTRGEYEQYF. CDR3 DNA: TGTGCCAGCAGCTCGACCCGGGGAGAGTACGAGCAGTACTTC.

The gene calls are TRBV5-6 and TRBJ1-3; 7 positions agree with TRBD1. The germline V gene encodes CDR1 SGHDT and CDR2 YYEEEE. The CDR3 sequence is 15 residues long. The V gene end was trimmed by 5 bases and the J gene end by 7 bases; junction bases not matched to a gene: 12. The CDR3 here is CASSSGQLGRNTIYF. The CDR3 nucleotides are TGTGCCAGCAGTTCGGGACAGCTAGGACGGAACACCATATATTTT. Full variable domain (rest looked up from reference TRBV5-6 and TRBJ1-3): DAGVTQSPTHLIKTRGQQVTLRCSPKSGHDTVSWYQQALGQGPQFIFQYYEEEERQRGNFPDRFSGHQFPNYSSELNVNALLLGDSALYLCASSSGQLGRNTIYFGEGSWLTVV.

The gene calls are TRBV19 and TRBJ1-5; 8 bases fit TRBD1. Per the germline V gene, CDR1 is LNHDA and CDR2 is SQIVND (reference sequence). This CDR3 comprises 13 residues. V shed 6 bases and J 4 bases; nucleotides not matched to a gene: 2. CDR3 bases: TGTGCCAGTAGGGACAGGGCTAATCAGCCCCAGCATTTT. Its protein product is CASRDRANQPQHF.